The 2 T cell receptor beta chains below all came from one sample that was sequenced in a study of preoperative IRX-2 immunotherapy in early breast cancer. Sequencing used immunoSEQ multiplex PCR; TCRdb keeps in-frame clones, though not all of them. Of 20,000 to 30,000 clones detected, 80% to 90% appear once; the ten largest clones hold approximately 9%. This sample's treatment: preoperative locoregional IRX-2 cytokine immunotherapy. The specimen was tumor tissue, collected after IRX-2 immunotherapy. The receptors come from a human donor with breast cancer.

The gene calls are TRBV27 and TRBJ2-2; no reliable D call. Germline V CDR1 and CDR2: MNHEY, SMNVEV (reference sequence). Deletions cut 0 bases from V and 6 bases from J, with 11 bases between. The CDR3 runs 15 residues. CDR3 protein: CASSLSWVVAGELFF. For the CDR3, the DNA is TGTGCCAGCAGTTTATCCTGGGTAGTGGCCGGGGAGCTGTTTTTT.

J is TRBJ2-2 and V is TRBV14; 9 nucleotides line up with TRBD2. V shed 4 bases, J shed 5 bases, and the junction held 5 bases outside the gene matches. The V gene's germline CDR1 is SGHDN and CDR2 FVKESK. This CDR3 contains 15 residues. The CDR3 DNA sequence: TGTGCCAGCAGCCGTAGCGGGGGAGCGACCGGGGAGCTGTTTTTT. It codes for CASSRSGGATGELFF.